This TCR beta chain was captured in a study of blood T cell repertoires in COVID-19 (dated by TCRdb to 2018 to 2020). In the study overall: Samples from collaborators originated in the United States, Italy and Spain and spanned both the acute and convalescent phases of COVID-19. The samples were drawn from two sources: the first 160 participants of the ongoing ImmuneRACE study, and fewer than 1,500 subjects contributed by 6 global collaborators. Sample metadata almost always included a de-identified subject ID, COVID-19 status, age in years and sex. The prospective study material was composed of cDNA or gDNA derived from T cells, B-cell-depleted T cells, or PBMCs. The repertoires were released in a freely available public database meant as a resource for research on the immune response to SARS-CoV-2. Where available, HLA class I and class II types were obtained from metadata supplied by the sample provider rather than from assay-based typing. Deeply sampled blood TCRbeta repertoires from subjects exposed to, actively infected with, or recovered from COVID-19 were included in the dataset. Here is what the overall study found, with its caveats: How much clinical and demographic metadata was included differed by source and by participant, and the metadata was provided uncurated.

TCRbeta CDR3 regions were amplified from genomic DNA using the immunoSEQ Assay, a bias-controlled multiplex PCR. The original pipeline was this. The number of nucleated cells in each sample was estimated from the amplification of reference gene primers within the assay. Sequence reads were collapsed and filtered to measure the absolute abundance of every unique TCRbeta CDR3 rearrangement. Productive Simpson clonality was computed per sample as the square root of Simpson's diversity index over productive rearrangements. TCRdb limited this immuneACCESS table to in-frame rearrangements with V and J called. A share of clones is missing; checked studies link under half to unresolved V genes, and the rest is unexplained. V and J calls and clone size are those listed in that table; D and trimming were worked out from the DNA. A total of roughly 200,000 clones appear in this sample, about 86% of them only once. Just over 8.5% of the sample goes to the ten largest clones.

Each collaborating institution followed its own protocols to collect whole blood in K2EDTA tubes. For TCRbeta analysis, collaborator samples were shipped as frozen whole blood, as isolated PBMCs, or as DNA extracted from either sample type. With regard to this clone: Its recognized antigen is unknown. No much larger clonotype is one base removed from it; base qualities were not supplied.

The sequenced sample consisted of peripheral blood. The receptor's source is a man in his forties with active or convalescent COVID-19.

The DNA sequence is as follows: TGTGCCAGTAGTGCAAACAGGGGCAACTATGGCTACACCTTC. The encoded protein is CASSANRGNYGYTF. This sequence uses TRBV19 and TRBJ1-2; TRBD1 matches 7 bases in the middle. The CDR3, cysteine through phenylalanine, is 14 amino acids long. The read is trimmed to its CDR3 DNA, 42 bases read in frame from base 1. CDR1 and CDR2 (LNHDA, SQIVND) derive from the germline V gene (reference sequence). Here V drops 5 bases and J drops 2 bases, and the junction holds 5 bases not matched to any gene. This CDR3, with the reference TRBV19 and TRBJ1-2 proteins standing in past its ends, gives the full variable domain DGGITQSPKYLFRKEGQNVTLSCEQNLNHDAMYWYRQDPGQGLRLIYYSQIVNDFQKGDIAEGYSVSREKKESFPLTVTSAQKNPTAFYLCASSANRGNYGYTFGSGTRLTVV.